The T cell receptor (beta chain) under discussion was sequenced for a study of cytomegalovirus exposure and HLA in healthy donors. This CDR3 has 14 amino acids. Per germline, CDR1 WSHSY and CDR2 SAAADI. V was clipped by 7 bases and J by 3 bases, with 16 bases between them. General study results and limits: The authors later linked a missense DCLRE1C variant to TCR beta V- and J-gene trimming.

Each of the donors was a healthy bone marrow donor. Remarks on this clone: Its specificity is unknown.

The PCR used 60 Vbeta and 13 Jbeta primers. The protocol was immunoSEQ multiplex PCR, while the TCRdb copy is restricted to in-frame clones and leaves out a portion. This sample yields around 170,000 clones, of which 65% to 85% are seen a single time; less than 1.5% belongs to the top ten. What was sequenced was PBMCs. V and J are TRBV10-2 and TRBJ2-7, with a tentative D call TRBD1 (5 bases). This receptor was obtained from a girl aged 10 to 17 in good health and CMV-seropositive. The CDR3 DNA reads TGCGCCAGCACTGACCCCAGGGAATACTACGAGCAGTACTTC. It is translated as CASTDPREYYEQYF.